One and the same sample provided the 19 T cell receptor beta chains below, sequenced in a study of blood T cell repertoires in COVID-19. Measured with immunoSEQ multiplex PCR; TCRdb has only the in-frame clones, and not every one. The sample holds over 100,000 clones; 81% are singletons and the top ten take approximately 9.1%. The sequencing input was peripheral blood. Source of these receptors: a woman aged 55-70 years with active or convalescent COVID-19.

J is TRBJ2-7 and V is TRBV29-1, with D perhaps matching TRBD2 (5 bases). Trimming took 7 bases from V and 0 from J, leaving 10 bases between them. The CDR3 is 12 amino acids. Germline V lookup: CDR1 SQVTM, CDR2 ANQGSEA. The CDR3, as DNA: TGCAGCGCCGTAGGGAGCTCCTACGAGCAGTACTTC. This encodes CSAVGSSYEQYF.

This clone was seen once. The chain joins TRBV11-2 to TRBJ1-4; the D is unclear. The CDR3 totals 13 residues. Germline V gene sequence: CDR1 SGHAT, CDR2 FQNNGV. Trimming took 5 bases from V and 6 from J, leaving 10 bases between them. The CDR3 protein is CASSPPGYEKLFF. As DNA, the CDR3 is TGTGCCAGCAGCCCCCCGGGTTATGAAAAACTGTTTTTT.

The J gene is TRBJ2-3, the V gene TRBV7-2; TRBD1 might be the D (7 bases). CDR3 length equals 17 residues. The germline CDR1 and CDR2 sequences are SGHTA and FQGNSA. V gave up 5 bases and J gave up 1 base, with 19 bases separating them. The CDR3 reads CASSRKTRGAGTDTQYF. The CDR3 region has the DNA TGTGCCAGCAGCCGTAAAACCAGGGGGGCTGGCACAGATACGCAGTATTTT.

This clone was picked up a small number of times. The V call is TRBV28, the J call TRBJ2-1; 8 bases agree with TRBD2. CDR1 is MDHEN and CDR2 is SYDVKM in the germline V gene. J lost 5 bases, V lost 7 bases, and 7 bases had no gene match. The CDR3 is 14 amino acids. CDR3: CASISGMGHNEQFF. The CDR3 DNA follows: TGTGCCAGCATTAGCGGGATGGGGCACAATGAGCAGTTCTTC.

The chain uses TRBV30 and TRBJ1-1, with D possibly matching TRBD1 (6 bases). Deletions cut 4 bases from V and 4 bases from J, with 13 bases between. Germline V gives CDR1 GTSNPN, CDR2 SVGIG (reference sequence). This CDR3 contains 13 residues. CDR3 protein: CAWNRVGSTEAFF. The CDR3 DNA follows: TGTGCCTGGAACAGGGTCGGAAGCACTGAAGCTTTCTTT. Full variable domain (rest looked up from reference TRBV30 and TRBJ1-1): SQTIHQWPATLVQPVGSPLSLECTVEGTSNPNLYWYRQAAGRGLQLLFYSVGIGQISSEVPQNLSASRPQDRQFILSSKKLLLSDSGFYLCAWNRVGSTEAFFGQGTRLTVV.

The V call is TRBV4-1, the J call TRBJ2-3, with 12 bases matching TRBD2. This CDR3 region has 19 residues. Germline CDR1 and CDR2: MGHRA and YSYEKL. Trimming cost V 3 bases and J 0 bases; bases outside gene matches: 10. The CDR3 region has the DNA TGCGCCAGCAGCCATCCTTGGGCTAGCGGGGGGGATAGCACAGATACGCAGTATTTT. Residues: CASSHPWASGGDSTDTQYF.

This chain joins TRBV28 and TRBJ2-5; 7 bases fit TRBD1. This CDR3 is 14 amino acids long. With 2 bases clipped from V and 5 bases from J, the junction kept 5 bases outside the gene matches. The V gene's germline CDR1 is MDHEN and CDR2 SYDVKM. Here the CDR3 reads CASSLPQGVETQYF. DNA for the CDR3: TGTGCCAGCAGTTTACCCCAGGGGGTGGAGACCCAGTACTTC.

Points on this clone: The same CDR3 is also encoded by other DNA sequences in this sample. The chain has TRBV12-3 or TRBV12-4 and TRBJ2-1; D unresolved. V was cut by 1 base and J by 7 bases, with 5 bases left in between. This CDR3 comprises 12 residues. CDR3 coding DNA: TGTGCCAGCAGTTTAGAGAGGAATGAGCAGTTCTTC. As protein: CASSLERNEQFF.

The J gene is TRBJ2-5, the V gene TRBV6-2 or TRBV6-3, with 7 nucleotides matching TRBD1. Germline V gives CDR1 MNHEY, CDR2 SVGEGT. The J segment lost 5 bases and the V segment lost 5 bases, leaving 8 bases of the junction unmatched. The CDR3 covers 14 residues. The chain's CDR3 is CASSPRQGWETQYF. The DNA for the CDR3 is TGTGCCAGCAGTCCCAGACAGGGCTGGGAGACCCAGTACTTC.

The chain has TRBV18 and TRBJ2-7; 12 bases line up with TRBD2. The CDR3 extends over 15 amino acids. Germline CDR1 reads KGHSH; CDR2 reads LQKENI. The J segment lost 5 bases and the V segment lost 3 bases, leaving 5 bases of the junction unmatched. Here the CDR3 reads CASSPLAGGPHEQYF. As DNA, the CDR3 is TGTGCCAGCTCACCGCTAGCGGGAGGGCCCCACGAGCAGTACTTC.

The V call is TRBV19, the J call TRBJ1-2; D gene uncertain. The CDR3 spans 13 residues. With 3 bases removed from V and 7 bases from J, the gap between germline ends came to 12 bases. Germline V CDR1 and CDR2: LNHDA, SQIVND (reference sequence). Here the CDR3 reads CASSIWSEAGYTF. The DNA for the CDR3 is TGTGCCAGTAGTATCTGGTCGGAGGCTGGCTACACCTTC.

The rearrangement uses TRBV7-6 and TRBJ1-2; D is possibly TRBD1 (6 bases). The ends were cut back, 4 bases at V and 2 bases at J, with 14 bases in the middle. Per germline, CDR1 SGHVS and CDR2 FNYEAQ. The CDR3 spans 15 residues. This CDR3 is CASSSGGAGNYGYTF. In DNA, the CDR3 is TGTGCCAGCAGCTCGGGGGGGGCAGGGAACTATGGCTACACCTTC. Combining the CDR3 with reference TRBV7-6 and TRBJ1-2 gives the whole variable domain GAGVSQSPRYKVTKRGQDVALRCDPISGHVSLYWYRQALGQGPEFLTYFNYEAQQDKSGLPNDRFSAERPEGSISTLTIQRTEQRDSAMYRCASSSGGAGNYGYTFGSGTRLTVV.

This clone occurred a few times. The chain links TRBV29-1 to TRBJ1-1; 8 bases line up with TRBD1. The ends lost 7 bases at V and 6 bases at J; junction bases unmatched: 13. Germline CDR1 reads SQVTM; CDR2 reads ANQGSEA. This CDR3 comprises 14 residues. This CDR3 is CSAKPPGQAAEAFF. The CDR3 DNA reads as TGCAGCGCCAAGCCGCCGGGACAGGCGGCTGAAGCTTTCTTT.

The chain recombines TRBV4-2 with TRBJ1-6, with 8 positions matching TRBD1. Germline V gene data show CDR1 as LGHNA and CDR2 as YNFKEQ. The length of the CDR3 is 15 residues. V dropped 4 bases and J dropped 10; count of bases not matched to a gene: 9. CDR3 nucleotide sequence: TGTGCCAGCAGCCCCGGGACAGGTCGCAACTCACCCCTCCACTTT. Amino acid sequence: CASSPGTGRNSPLHF.

This clone was seen a few times. The chain has TRBV6-6 and TRBJ1-1; D is possibly TRBD1 (6 bases). CDR1 is MNHNY, CDR2 SVGAGI, per germline (reference sequence). V was pared by 5 bases and J by 0 bases, with 19 bases between. The CDR3 covers 17 residues. DNA of the CDR3: TGTGCCAGCAGTCGATACAGACAGGCGGTGGTGAACACTGAAGCTTTCTTT. It encodes CASSRYRQAVVNTEAFF.

This chain connects TRBV28 to TRBJ2-1; TRBD1 matches 8 bases. This CDR3 region has 16 residues. Germline loops: CDR1 MDHEN, CDR2 SYDVKM. Trimming at V came to 4 bases and at J to 8 bases, leaving 13 bases not matched to a gene. The CDR3 spells CASSSPGAGGGYEQFF. In nucleotides, the CDR3 is TGTGCCAGCAGTTCCCCCGGGGCAGGGGGCGGATATGAGCAGTTCTTC. The full variable domain, rest sourced from reference TRBV28 and TRBJ2-1, is DVKVTQSSRYLVKRTGEKVFLECVQDMDHENMFWYRQDPGLGLRLIYFSYDVKMKEKGDIPEGYSVSREKKERFSLILESASTNQTSMYLCASSSPGAGGGYEQFFGPGTRLTVL.

This clone was detected ten times or more. The chain has TRBV19 and TRBJ1-2, with 9 bases identical to TRBD1. Germline CDR1 is LNHDA and CDR2 is SQIVND (reference sequence). With 5 bases clipped from V and 3 bases from J, the junction kept 4 bases outside the gene matches. This CDR3 comprises 14 residues. In DNA, the CDR3 is TGTGCCAGTAGTTTTAGACAGGGGGACTATGGCTACACCTTC. This gives the protein CASSFRQGDYGYTF.

The chain employs TRBV9 and TRBJ2-3; 8 positions agree with TRBD2. CDR1 SGDLS and CDR2 YYNGEE come from the germline V gene. V lost 4 bases, J lost 0 bases, and 13 bases stayed unmatched. CDR3 length: 18 amino acids. In DNA form, the CDR3 reads TGTGCCAGCAGCCGTAAGGCCACTACTAGCGGAAGCACAGATACGCAGTATTTT. Translated: CASSRKATTSGSTDTQYF.

V and J are TRBV5-1 and TRBJ1-1, with D possibly TRBD1 on 6 matching bases. Germline V gene sequence: CDR1 SGHRS, CDR2 YFSETQ. Deletions cut 0 bases from V and 1 base from J, with 10 bases between. CDR3 length: 15 amino acids. The CDR3 DNA follows: TGCGCCAGCAGCTTGGGGACAGTGGGGAACACTGAAGCTTTCTTT. Translation: CASSLGTVGNTEAFF.